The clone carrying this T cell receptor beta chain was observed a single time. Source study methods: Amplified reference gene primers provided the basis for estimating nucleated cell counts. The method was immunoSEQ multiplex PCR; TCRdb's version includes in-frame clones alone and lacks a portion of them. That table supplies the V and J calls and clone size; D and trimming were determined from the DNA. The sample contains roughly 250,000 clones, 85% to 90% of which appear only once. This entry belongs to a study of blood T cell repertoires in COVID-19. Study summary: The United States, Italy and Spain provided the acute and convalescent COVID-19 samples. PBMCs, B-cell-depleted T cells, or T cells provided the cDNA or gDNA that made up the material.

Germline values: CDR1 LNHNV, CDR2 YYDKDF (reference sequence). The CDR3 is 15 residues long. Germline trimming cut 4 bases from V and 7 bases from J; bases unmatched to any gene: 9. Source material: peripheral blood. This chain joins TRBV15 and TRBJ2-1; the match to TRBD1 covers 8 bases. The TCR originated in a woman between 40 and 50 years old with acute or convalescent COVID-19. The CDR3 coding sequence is TGTGCCACCAGCACTCTTGGACAGGGCTCGAATGAGCAGTTCTTC. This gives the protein CATSTLGQGSNEQFF.